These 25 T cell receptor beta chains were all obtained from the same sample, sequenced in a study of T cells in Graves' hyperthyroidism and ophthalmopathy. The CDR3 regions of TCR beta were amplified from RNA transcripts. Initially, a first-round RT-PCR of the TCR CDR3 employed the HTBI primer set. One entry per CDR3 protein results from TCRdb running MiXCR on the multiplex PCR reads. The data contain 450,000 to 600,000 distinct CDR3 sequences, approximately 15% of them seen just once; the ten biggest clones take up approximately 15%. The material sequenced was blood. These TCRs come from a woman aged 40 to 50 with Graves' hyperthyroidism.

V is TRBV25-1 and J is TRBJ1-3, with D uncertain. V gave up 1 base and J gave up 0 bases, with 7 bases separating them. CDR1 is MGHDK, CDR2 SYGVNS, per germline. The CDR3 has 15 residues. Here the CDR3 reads CASSESRISGNTIYF. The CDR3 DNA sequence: TGTGCCAGCAGTGAATCTCGGATCTCTGGAAACACCATATATTTT.

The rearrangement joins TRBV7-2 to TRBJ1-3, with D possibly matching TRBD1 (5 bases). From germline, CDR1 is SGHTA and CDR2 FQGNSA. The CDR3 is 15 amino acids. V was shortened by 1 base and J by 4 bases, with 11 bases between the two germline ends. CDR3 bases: TGTGCCAGCAGCTTAGTGGGGGTCACAGGAAACACCATATATTTT. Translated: CASSLVGVTGNTIYF.

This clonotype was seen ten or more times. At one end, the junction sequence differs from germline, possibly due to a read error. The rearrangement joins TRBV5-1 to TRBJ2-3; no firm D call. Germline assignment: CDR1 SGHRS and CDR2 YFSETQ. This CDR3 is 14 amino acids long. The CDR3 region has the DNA TGTGCCAGCAGTTTAGGGCAGTACACAGATACGCAGTATTTT. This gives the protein CASSLGQYTDTQYF.

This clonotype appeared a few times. CDR3 sequence reads: CATSESGARGYTF. The CDR3 region has the DNA TGTGCCACCAGTGAATCAGGGGCTCGTGGCTACACCTTC. The J gene is TRBJ1-2, the V gene TRBV24-1, with TRBD1 as a possible D gene (6 bases). CDR1 KGHDR and CDR2 SFDVKD come from the germline V gene. V was pared by 4 bases and J by 7 bases, with 12 bases between. There are 13 residues in the CDR3.

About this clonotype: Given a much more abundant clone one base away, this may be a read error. The DNA of the CDR3 is TGTGCCAGCAGAGGAGGCAGGGGCAATCAGCCCCAGCATTTT. Translation gives CASRGGRGNQPQHF. The chain joins TRBV2 to TRBJ1-5; tentatively, D is TRBD1 (5 bases). The CDR3 runs 14 residues. CDR1 SNHLY and CDR2 FYNNEI come from the germline V gene. The germline V and J ends were trimmed by 6 bases and 2 bases, with 11 bases remaining between them.

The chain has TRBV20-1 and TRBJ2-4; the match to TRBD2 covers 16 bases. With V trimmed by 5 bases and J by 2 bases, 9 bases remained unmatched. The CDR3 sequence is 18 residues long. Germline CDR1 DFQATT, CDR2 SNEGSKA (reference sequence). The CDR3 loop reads CSAADGTSGRASKNIQYF. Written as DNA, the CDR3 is TGCAGTGCTGCAGATGGGACTAGCGGGAGGGCCTCCAAAAACATTCAGTACTTC.

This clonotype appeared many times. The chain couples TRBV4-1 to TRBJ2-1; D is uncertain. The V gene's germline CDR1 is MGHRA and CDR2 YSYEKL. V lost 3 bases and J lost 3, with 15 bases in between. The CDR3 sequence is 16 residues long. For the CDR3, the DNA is TGCGCCAGCAGCCACACACCCCAGGATAACTACAATGAGCAGTTCTTC. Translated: CASSHTPQDNYNEQFF.

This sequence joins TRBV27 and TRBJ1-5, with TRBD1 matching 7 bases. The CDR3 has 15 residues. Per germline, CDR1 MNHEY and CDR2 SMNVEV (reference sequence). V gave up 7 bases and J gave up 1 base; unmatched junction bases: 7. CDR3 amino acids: CASNDAGGSNQPQHF. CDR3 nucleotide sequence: TGTGCCAGCAATGATGCAGGGGGGAGCAATCAGCCCCAGCATTTT.

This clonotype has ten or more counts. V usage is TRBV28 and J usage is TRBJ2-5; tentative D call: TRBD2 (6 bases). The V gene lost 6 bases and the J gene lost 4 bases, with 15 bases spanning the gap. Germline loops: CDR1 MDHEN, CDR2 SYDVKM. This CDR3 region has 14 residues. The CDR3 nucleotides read TGTGCCAGCAGGAACCCCCGGAGGGGAGAGACCCAGTACTTC. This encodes CASRNPRRGETQYF. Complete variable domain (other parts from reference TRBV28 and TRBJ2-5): DVKVTQSSRYLVKRTGEKVFLECVQDMDHENMFWYRQDPGLGLRLIYFSYDVKMKEKGDIPEGYSVSREKKERFSLILESASTNQTSMYLCASRNPRRGETQYFGPGTRLLVL.

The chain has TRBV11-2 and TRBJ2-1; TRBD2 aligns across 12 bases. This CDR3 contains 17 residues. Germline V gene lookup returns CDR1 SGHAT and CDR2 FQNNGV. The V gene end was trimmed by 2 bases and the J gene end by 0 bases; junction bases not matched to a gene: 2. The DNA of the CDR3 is TGTGCCAGCAGCTTACTAGCGGGAGGGCCCTCCTACAATGAGCAGTTCTTC. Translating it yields CASSLLAGGPSYNEQFF.

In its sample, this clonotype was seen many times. The CDR3 DNA reads as TGTGCCAGCAGCTTAATGGGCGGGGGAAAATACAATGAGCAGTTCTTC. As protein: CASSLMGGGKYNEQFF. The chain combines TRBV7-3 with TRBJ2-1; 7 bases match TRBD2. In germline, CDR1 is SGHTA, CDR2 FQGTGA. The trim removed 1 base at V and 4 bases at J, leaving 7 bases unmatched. CDR3 size: 16 residues. Using reference TRBV7-3 and TRBJ2-1 for the parts outside the CDR3, the full variable domain is GAGVSQTPSNKVTEKGKYVELRCDPISGHTALYWYRQSLGQGPEFLIYFQGTGAADDSGLPNDRFFAVRPEGSVSTLKIQRTERGDSAVYLCASSLMGGGKYNEQFFGPGTRLTVL.

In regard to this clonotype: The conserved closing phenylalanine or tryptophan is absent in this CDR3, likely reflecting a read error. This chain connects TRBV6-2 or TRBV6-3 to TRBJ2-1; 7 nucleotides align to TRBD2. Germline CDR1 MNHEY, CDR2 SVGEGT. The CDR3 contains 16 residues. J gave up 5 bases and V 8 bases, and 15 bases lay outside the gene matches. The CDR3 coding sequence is TGTGCCAGCGCCGTAACCCCTGGGGCGGGGGACAATGAGCAGTTCCTC. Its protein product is CASAVTPGAGDNEQFL.

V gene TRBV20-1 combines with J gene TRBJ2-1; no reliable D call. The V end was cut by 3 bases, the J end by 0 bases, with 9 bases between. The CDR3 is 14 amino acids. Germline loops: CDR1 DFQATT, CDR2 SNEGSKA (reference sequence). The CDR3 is CSARSPSSYNEQFF. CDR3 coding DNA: TGCAGTGCTAGGTCCCCGAGCTCCTACAATGAGCAGTTCTTC.

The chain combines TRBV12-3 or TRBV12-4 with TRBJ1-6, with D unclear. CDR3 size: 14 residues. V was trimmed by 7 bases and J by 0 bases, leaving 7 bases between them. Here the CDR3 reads CASTMSSYNSPLHF. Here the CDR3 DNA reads TGTGCCAGCACGATGAGCTCCTATAATTCACCCCTCCACTTT.

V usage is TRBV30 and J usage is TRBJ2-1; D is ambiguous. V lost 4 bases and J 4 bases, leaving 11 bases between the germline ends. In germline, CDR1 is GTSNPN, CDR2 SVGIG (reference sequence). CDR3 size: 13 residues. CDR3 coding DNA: TGTGCCTGGATGGGTCGTAATTACAATGAGCAGTTCTTC. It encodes CAWMGRNYNEQFF.

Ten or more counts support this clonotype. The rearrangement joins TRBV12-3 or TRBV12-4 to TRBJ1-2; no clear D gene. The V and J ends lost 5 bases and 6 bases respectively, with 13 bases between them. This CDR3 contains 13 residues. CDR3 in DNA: TGTGCCAGCAGTCCAACAGTATGGGATGGCTACACCTTC. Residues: CASSPTVWDGYTF.

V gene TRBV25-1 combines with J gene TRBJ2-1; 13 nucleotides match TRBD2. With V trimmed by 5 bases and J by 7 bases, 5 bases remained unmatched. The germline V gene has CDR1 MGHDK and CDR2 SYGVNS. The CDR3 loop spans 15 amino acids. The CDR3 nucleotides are TGTGCCAGCAGTAGACTAGCGGGAGGCGGAAATGAGCAGTTCTTC. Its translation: CASSRLAGGGNEQFF.

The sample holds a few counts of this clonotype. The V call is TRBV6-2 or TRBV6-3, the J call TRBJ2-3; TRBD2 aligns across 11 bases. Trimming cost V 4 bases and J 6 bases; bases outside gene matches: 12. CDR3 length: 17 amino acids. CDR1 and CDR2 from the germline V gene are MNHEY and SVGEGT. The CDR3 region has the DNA TGTGCCAGCAGTTCCACACTAGCGGGAGTCCCGGGGGATACGCAGTATTTT. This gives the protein CASSSTLAGVPGDTQYF.

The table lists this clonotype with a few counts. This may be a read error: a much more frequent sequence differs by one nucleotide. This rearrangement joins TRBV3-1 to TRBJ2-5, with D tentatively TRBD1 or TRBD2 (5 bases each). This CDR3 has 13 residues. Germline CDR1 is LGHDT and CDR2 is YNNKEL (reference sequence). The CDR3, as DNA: TGTGCCAGCAGCCAGGGACCCTCAGAGACCCTGTACTTC. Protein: CASSQGPSETLYF.

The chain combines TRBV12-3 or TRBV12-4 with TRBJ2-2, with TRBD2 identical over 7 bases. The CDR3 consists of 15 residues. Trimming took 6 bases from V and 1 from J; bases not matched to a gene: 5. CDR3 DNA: TGTGCCAGCAGATCGACTAGCAGGAACACCGGGGAGCTGTTTTTT. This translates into CASRSTSRNTGELFF.

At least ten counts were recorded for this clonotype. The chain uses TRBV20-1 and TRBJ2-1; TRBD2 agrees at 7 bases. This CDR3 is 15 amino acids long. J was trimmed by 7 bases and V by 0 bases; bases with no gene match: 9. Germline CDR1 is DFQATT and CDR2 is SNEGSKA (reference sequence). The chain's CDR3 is CSARDVRGSANEQFF. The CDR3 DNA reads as TGCAGTGCTAGAGATGTACGCGGGAGTGCAAATGAGCAGTTCTTC.

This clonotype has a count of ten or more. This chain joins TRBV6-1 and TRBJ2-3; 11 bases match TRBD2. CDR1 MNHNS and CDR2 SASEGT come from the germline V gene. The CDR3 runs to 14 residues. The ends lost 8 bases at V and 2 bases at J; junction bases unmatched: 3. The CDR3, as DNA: TGTGCCAGCGCGGGACTAGCGGACACAGATACGCAGTATTTT. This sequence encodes CASAGLADTDTQYF.

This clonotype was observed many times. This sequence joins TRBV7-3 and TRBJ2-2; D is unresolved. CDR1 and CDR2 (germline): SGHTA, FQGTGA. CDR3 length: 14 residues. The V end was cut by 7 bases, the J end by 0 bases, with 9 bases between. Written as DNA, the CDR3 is TGTGCCAGCACCTCCCAATCGAACACCGGGGAGCTGTTTTTT. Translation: CASTSQSNTGELFF. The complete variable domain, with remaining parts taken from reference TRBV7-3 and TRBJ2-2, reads GAGVSQTPSNKVTEKGKYVELRCDPISGHTALYWYRQSLGQGPEFLIYFQGTGAADDSGLPNDRFFAVRPEGSVSTLKIQRTERGDSAVYLCASTSQSNTGELFFGEGSRLTVL.

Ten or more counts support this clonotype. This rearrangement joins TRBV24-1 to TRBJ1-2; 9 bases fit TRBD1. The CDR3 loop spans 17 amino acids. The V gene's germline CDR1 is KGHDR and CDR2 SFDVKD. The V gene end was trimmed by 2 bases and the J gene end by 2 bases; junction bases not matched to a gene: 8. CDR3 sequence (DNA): TGTGCCACCAGTGATTCCCCCGGACAGGGGTCGAACTATGGCTACACCTTC. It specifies CATSDSPGQGSNYGYTF.

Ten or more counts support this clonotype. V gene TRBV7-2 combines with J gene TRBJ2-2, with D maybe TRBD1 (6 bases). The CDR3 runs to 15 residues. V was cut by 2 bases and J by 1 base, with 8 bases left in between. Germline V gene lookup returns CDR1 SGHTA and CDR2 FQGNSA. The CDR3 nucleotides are TGTGCCAGCAGCTTACAGGGACAGAACACCGGGGAGCTGTTTTTT. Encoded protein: CASSLQGQNTGELFF. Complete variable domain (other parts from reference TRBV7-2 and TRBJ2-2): GAGVSQSPSNKVTEKGKDVELRCDPISGHTALYWYRQSLGQGLEFLIYFQGNSAPDKSGLPSDRFSAERTGGSVSTLTIQRTQQEDSAVYLCASSLQGQNTGELFFGEGSRLTVL.